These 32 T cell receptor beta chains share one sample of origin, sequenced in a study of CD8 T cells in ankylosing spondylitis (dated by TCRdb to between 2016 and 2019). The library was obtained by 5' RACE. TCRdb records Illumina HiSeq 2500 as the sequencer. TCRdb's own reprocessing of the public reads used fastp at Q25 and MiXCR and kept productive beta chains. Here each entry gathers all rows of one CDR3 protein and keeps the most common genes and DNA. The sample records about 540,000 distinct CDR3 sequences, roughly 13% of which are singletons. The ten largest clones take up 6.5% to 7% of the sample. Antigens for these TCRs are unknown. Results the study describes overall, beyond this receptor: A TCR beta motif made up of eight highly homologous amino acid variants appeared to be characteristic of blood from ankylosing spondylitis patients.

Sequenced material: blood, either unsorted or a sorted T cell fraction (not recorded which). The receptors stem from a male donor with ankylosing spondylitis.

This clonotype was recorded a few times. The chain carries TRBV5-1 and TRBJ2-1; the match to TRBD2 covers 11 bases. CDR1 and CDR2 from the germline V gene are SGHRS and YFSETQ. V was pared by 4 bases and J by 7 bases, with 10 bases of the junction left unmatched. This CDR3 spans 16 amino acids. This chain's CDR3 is CASSETLAGVINEQFF. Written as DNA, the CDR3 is TGCGCCAGCAGCGAAACACTAGCGGGAGTCATTAATGAGCAGTTCTTC.

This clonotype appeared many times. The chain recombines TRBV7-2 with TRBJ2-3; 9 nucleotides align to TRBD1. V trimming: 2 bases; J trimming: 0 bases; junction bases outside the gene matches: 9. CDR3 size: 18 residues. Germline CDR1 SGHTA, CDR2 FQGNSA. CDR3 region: CASSLRNPGTGSTDTQYF. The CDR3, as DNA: TGTGCCAGCAGCTTACGTAACCCCGGGACAGGGAGCACAGATACGCAGTATTTT.

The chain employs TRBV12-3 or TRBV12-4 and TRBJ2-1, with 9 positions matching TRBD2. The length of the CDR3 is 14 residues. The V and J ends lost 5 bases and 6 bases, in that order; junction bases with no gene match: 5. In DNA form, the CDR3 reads TGTGCCAGCAGTCACGGACTAGCGTTCAATGAGCAGTTCTTC. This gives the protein CASSHGLAFNEQFF.

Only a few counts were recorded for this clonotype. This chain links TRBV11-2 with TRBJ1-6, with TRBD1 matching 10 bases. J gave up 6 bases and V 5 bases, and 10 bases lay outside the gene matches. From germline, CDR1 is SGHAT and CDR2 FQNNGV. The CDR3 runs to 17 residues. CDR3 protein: CASSKLEGTGVNSPLHF. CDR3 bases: TGTGCCAGCAGCAAATTGGAGGGGACAGGGGTTAATTCACCCCTCCACTTT.

In nucleotides, the CDR3 is TGCAGTGCTAGGGTCCAGGGTGGAGTCGAAGCTTTCTTT. Translating it yields CSARVQGGVEAFF. The chain has TRBV20-1 and TRBJ1-1; tentatively, D is TRBD1 (5 bases). Trimming removed 3 bases from V and 8 bases from J, with 16 bases in between. Germline V gene data show CDR1 as DFQATT and CDR2 as SNEGSKA (reference sequence). CDR3 length: 13 amino acids.

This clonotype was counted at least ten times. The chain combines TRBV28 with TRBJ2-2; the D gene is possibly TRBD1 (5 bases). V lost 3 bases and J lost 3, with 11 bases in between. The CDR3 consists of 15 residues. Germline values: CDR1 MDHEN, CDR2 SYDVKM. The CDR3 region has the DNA TGTGCCAGCAGTTTTGGTCCAGGGCACACCGGGGAGCTGTTTTTT. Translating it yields CASSFGPGHTGELFF.

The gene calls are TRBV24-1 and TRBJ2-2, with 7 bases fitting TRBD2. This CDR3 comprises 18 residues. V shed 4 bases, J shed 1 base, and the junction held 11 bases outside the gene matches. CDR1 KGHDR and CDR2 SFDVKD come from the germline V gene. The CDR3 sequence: CATSDPRDLAGNTGELFF. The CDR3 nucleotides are TGTGCCACCAGTGACCCGAGAGATTTAGCGGGGAACACCGGGGAGCTGTTTTTT.

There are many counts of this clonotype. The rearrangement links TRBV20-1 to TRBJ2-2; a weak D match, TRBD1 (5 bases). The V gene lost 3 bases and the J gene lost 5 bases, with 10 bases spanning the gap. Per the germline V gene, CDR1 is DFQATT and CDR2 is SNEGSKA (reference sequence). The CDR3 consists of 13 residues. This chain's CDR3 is CSASIPGTGELFF. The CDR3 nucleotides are TGCAGTGCTAGTATCCCAGGGACCGGGGAGCTGTTTTTT.

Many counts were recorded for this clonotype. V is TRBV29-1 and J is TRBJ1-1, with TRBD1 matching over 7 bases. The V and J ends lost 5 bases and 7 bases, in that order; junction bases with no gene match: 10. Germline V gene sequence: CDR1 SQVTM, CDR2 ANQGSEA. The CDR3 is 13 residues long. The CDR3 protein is CSVTPTGWGEAFF. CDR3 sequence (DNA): TGCAGCGTTACCCCGACAGGGTGGGGTGAAGCTTTCTTT.

CDR3 coding DNA: TGTGCCAGCTCACCGGAACCTAGCTCCTACAATGAGCAGTTCTTC. Its protein is CASSPEPSSYNEQFF. The chain links TRBV18 to TRBJ2-1; no clear D gene. Germline CDR1 KGHSH, CDR2 LQKENI. The CDR3 is 15 amino acids. V was shortened by 3 bases and J by 0 bases, with 9 bases between the two germline ends.

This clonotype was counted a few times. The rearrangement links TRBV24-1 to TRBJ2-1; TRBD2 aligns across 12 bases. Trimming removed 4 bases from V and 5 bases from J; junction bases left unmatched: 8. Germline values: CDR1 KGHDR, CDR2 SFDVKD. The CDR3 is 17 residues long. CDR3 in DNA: TGTGCCACCAGTGAAACCCTGACTAGCGGGAGTGACAATGAGCAGTTCTTC. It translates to CATSETLTSGSDNEQFF.

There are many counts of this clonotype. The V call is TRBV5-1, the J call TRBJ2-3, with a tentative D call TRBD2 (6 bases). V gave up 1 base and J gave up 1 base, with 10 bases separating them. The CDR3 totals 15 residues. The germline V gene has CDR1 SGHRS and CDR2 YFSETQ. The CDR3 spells CASSLSASGTDTQYF. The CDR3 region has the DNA TGCGCCAGCAGCTTGTCGGCTAGCGGCACAGATACGCAGTATTTT.

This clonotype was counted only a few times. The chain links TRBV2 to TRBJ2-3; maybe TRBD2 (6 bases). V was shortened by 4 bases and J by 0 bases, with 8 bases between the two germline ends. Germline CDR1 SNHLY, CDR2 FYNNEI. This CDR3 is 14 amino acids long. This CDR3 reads CASSAGRSTDTQYF. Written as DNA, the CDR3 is TGTGCCAGCAGTGCCGGGAGAAGCACAGATACGCAGTATTTT.

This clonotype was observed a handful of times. The CDR3 loop reads CASSPLSGLAGGGDTQYF. The DNA of the CDR3 is TGTGCCAGCAGCCCCCTCTCGGGACTAGCGGGAGGGGGTGATACGCAGTATTTT. The chain joins TRBV11-2 to TRBJ2-3; 16 bases map to TRBD2. Trimming at V came to 5 bases and at J to 6 bases, leaving 11 bases not matched to a gene. Germline CDR1 is SGHAT and CDR2 is FQNNGV. The CDR3 length is 18 residues.

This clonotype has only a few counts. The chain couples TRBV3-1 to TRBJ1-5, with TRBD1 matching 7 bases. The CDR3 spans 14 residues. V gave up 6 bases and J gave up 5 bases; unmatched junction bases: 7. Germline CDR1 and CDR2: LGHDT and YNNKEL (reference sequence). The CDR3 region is CASSQGVPDQPQHF. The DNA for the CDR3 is TGTGCCAGCAGTCAGGGGGTTCCCGATCAGCCCCAGCATTTT.

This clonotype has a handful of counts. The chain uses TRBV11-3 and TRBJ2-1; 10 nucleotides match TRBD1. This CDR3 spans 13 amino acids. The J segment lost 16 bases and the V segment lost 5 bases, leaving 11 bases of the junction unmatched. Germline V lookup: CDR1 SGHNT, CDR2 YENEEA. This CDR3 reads CASSQKSRDRGFF. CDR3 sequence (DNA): TGTGCCAGCAGCCAAAAATCGCGGGACAGGGGCTTCTTC.

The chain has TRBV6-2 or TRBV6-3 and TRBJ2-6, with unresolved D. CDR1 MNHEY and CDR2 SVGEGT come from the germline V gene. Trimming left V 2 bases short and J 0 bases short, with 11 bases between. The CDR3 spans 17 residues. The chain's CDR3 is CASSYAGFVSGANVLTF. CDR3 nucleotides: TGTGCCAGCAGTTACGCAGGATTCGTCTCTGGGGCCAACGTCCTGACTTTC.

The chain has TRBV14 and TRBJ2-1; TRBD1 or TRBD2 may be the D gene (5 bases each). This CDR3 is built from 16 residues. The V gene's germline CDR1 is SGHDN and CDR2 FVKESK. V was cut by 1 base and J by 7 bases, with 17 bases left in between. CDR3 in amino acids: CASSQVLGEYRNEQFF. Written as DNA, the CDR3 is TGTGCCAGCAGCCAAGTCTTGGGGGAATACAGGAATGAGCAGTTCTTC.

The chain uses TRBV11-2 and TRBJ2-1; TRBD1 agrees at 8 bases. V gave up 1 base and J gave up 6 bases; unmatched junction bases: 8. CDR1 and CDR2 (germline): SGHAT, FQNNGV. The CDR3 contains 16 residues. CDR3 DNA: TGTGCCAGCAGCTTAGTCTATCAGGGGGCGTTCAATGAGCAGTTCTTC. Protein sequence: CASSLVYQGAFNEQFF.

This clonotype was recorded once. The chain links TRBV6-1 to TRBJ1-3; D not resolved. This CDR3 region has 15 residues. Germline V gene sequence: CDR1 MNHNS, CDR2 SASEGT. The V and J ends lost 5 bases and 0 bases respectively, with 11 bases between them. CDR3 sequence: CASSRSRISGNTIYF. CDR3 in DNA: TGTGCCAGCAGTCGGTCCAGGATCTCTGGAAACACCATATATTTT.

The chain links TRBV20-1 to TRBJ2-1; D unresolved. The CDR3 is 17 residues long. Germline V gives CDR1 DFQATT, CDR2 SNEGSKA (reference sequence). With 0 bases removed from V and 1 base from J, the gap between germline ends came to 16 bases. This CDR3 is CSARDHKGIESYNEQFF. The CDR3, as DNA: TGCAGTGCTAGAGATCATAAAGGGATTGAATCCTACAATGAGCAGTTCTTC.

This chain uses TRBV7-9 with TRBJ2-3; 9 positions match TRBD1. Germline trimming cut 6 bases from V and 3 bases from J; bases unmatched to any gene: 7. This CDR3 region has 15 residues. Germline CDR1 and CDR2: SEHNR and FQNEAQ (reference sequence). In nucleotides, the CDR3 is TGTGCCAGCAGTCCATGGACAGGGGTGACAGATACGCAGTATTTT. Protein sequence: CASSPWTGVTDTQYF.

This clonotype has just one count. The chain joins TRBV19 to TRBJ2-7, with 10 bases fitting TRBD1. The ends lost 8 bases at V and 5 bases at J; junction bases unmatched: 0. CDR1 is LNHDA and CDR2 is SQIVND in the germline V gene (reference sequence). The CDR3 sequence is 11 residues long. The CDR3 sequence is CASGTGDEQYF. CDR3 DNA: TGTGCCAGTGGGACAGGGGACGAGCAGTACTTC.

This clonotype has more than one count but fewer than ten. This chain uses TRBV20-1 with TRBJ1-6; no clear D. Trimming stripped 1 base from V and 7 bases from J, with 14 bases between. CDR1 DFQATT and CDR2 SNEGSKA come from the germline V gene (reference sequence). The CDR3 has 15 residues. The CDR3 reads CSARGFDGRNSPLHF. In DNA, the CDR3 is TGCAGTGCTAGAGGATTTGACGGGCGAAATTCACCCCTCCACTTT.

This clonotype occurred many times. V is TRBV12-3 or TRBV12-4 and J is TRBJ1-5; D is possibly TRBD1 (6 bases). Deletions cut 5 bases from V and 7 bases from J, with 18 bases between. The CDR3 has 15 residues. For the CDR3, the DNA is TGTGCCAGCAGTCACCGGCGCGGGGGCGACCAGCCCCAGCATTTT. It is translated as CASSHRRGGDQPQHF.

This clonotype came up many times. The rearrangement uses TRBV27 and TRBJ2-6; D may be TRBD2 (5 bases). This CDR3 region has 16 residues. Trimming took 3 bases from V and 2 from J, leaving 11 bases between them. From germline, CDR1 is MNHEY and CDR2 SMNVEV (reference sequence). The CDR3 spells CASSLLSRAGANVLTF. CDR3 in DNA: TGTGCCAGCAGTTTGCTTTCGAGGGCTGGGGCCAACGTCCTGACTTTC. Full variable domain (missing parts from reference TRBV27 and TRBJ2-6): EAQVTQNPRYLITVTGKKLTVTCSQNMNHEYMSWYRQDPGLGLRQIYYSMNVEVTDKGDVPEGYKVSRKEKRNFPLILESPSPNQTSLYFCASSLLSRAGANVLTFGAGSRLTVL.

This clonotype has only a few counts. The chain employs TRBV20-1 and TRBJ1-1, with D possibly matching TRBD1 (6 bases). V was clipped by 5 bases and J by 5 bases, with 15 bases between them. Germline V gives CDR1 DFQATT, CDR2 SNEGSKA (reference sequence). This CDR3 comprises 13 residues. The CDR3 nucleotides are TGCAGTGCTTATACAGGGAGAGGTACTGAAGCTTTCTTT. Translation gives CSAYTGRGTEAFF.

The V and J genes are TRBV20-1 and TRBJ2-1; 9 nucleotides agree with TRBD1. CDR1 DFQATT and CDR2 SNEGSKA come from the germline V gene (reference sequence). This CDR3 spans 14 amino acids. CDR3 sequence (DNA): TGCAGCCAAGCCCGGGACAGGGCCTACAATGAGCAGTTCTTC. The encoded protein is CSQARDRAYNEQFF.

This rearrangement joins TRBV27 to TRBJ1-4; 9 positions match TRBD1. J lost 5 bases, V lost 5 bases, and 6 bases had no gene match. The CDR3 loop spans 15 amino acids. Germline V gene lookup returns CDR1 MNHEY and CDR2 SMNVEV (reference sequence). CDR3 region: CASSTDRGGNEKLFF. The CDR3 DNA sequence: TGTGCCAGCAGTACGGACAGGGGTGGAAATGAAAAACTGTTTTTT.

The CDR3 loop reads CSANNEQFF. The CDR3 region has the DNA TGCAGTGCCAACAATGAGCAGTTCTTC. The chain joins TRBV20-1 to TRBJ2-1; D remains unclear. Trimming pared 6 bases from V and 5 bases from J, leaving 2 bases between. This CDR3 region has 9 residues. The germline gives CDR1 DFQATT, CDR2 SNEGSKA (reference sequence).

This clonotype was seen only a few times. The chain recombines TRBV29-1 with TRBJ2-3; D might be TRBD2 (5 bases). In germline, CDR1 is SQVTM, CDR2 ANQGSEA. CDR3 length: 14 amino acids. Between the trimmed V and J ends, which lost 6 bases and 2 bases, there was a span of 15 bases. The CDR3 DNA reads TGCAGCGTGACTACTTCCATAATCACAGATACGCAGTATTTT. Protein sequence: CSVTTSIITDTQYF.

The CDR3 nucleotides read TGTGCCAGCAGTCTCCGACAGGGCTACGAGCAGTACGTC. Amino acids: CASSLRQGYEQYV. V gene TRBV27 combines with J gene TRBJ2-7, with 7 bases that match TRBD1. V was clipped by 5 bases and J by 3 bases; unmatched bases: 4. CDR3 size: 13 residues. From germline, CDR1 is MNHEY and CDR2 SMNVEV (reference sequence).